This T cell receptor beta chain appears in the sequencing data of a study of blood T cell repertoires in COVID-19. As for the study in general: T cells, B-cell-depleted T cells, or PBMCs supplied cDNA or gDNA.

TCRdb's copy holds only in-frame clones and misses some; the assay was immunoSEQ multiplex PCR. The sample carries over 100,000 clones, about 72% recorded once. Germline assignment: CDR1 SGHTA and CDR2 FQGTGA. V shed 5 bases and J shed 6 bases, with 13 bases lying between them. CDR3 size: 13 residues. The rearrangement joins TRBV7-3 to TRBJ1-1; no clear D. Sequencing was performed on peripheral blood. This TCR came from a woman aged 70-85 years with acute or convalescent COVID-19. CDR3 protein: CASSQTELAEAFF. In DNA form, the CDR3 reads TGTGCCAGCAGCCAAACAGAGCTCGCTGAAGCTTTCTTT.